In this sample, the clone carrying this TCR beta chain turned up many times. Its target is not known. The V gene lost 1 base and the J gene lost 7 bases, with 11 bases spanning the gap. The CDR3 is made up of 14 amino acids. Per germline, CDR1 LGHNA and CDR2 YSLEER. These data are taken from a study of CD8+CD57+ T cells in acquired aplastic anemia. The wider study: On average, sorted CD4+ and CD8+ cells gave approximately 3.5 ug of DNA. Study-wide results and limits: Patients and controls were not found to differ significantly in CD8+ Simpson's diversity. Between patients and controls, around 30 CD8+ CDR3 sequences were found in common.

The study profiled TCR beta VDJ and CDR3 using genomic DNA as template. TCRdb independently ran MiXCR on the reads; one entry per CDR3 protein. The data contain 160,000 or so distinct CDR3 sequences, roughly 50% of them seen just once; the ten biggest clones take up 3.2%. Patients who underwent sequencing had shown CD8+CD57+ cell expansion by flow cytometry. Patients were treatment-naive when blood was sampled. The chain carries TRBV4-3 and TRBJ1-5; D is undetermined. The TCR originated in a human donor with aplastic anemia. The specimen was sorted CD4+, CD8+, or CD8+CD57+ T cells (not recorded which) from PBMCs. The DNA of the CDR3 is TGCGCCAGCAGCCAAGTGCCGGGGATCCAGCCCCAGCATTTT. This encodes CASSQVPGIQPQHF.